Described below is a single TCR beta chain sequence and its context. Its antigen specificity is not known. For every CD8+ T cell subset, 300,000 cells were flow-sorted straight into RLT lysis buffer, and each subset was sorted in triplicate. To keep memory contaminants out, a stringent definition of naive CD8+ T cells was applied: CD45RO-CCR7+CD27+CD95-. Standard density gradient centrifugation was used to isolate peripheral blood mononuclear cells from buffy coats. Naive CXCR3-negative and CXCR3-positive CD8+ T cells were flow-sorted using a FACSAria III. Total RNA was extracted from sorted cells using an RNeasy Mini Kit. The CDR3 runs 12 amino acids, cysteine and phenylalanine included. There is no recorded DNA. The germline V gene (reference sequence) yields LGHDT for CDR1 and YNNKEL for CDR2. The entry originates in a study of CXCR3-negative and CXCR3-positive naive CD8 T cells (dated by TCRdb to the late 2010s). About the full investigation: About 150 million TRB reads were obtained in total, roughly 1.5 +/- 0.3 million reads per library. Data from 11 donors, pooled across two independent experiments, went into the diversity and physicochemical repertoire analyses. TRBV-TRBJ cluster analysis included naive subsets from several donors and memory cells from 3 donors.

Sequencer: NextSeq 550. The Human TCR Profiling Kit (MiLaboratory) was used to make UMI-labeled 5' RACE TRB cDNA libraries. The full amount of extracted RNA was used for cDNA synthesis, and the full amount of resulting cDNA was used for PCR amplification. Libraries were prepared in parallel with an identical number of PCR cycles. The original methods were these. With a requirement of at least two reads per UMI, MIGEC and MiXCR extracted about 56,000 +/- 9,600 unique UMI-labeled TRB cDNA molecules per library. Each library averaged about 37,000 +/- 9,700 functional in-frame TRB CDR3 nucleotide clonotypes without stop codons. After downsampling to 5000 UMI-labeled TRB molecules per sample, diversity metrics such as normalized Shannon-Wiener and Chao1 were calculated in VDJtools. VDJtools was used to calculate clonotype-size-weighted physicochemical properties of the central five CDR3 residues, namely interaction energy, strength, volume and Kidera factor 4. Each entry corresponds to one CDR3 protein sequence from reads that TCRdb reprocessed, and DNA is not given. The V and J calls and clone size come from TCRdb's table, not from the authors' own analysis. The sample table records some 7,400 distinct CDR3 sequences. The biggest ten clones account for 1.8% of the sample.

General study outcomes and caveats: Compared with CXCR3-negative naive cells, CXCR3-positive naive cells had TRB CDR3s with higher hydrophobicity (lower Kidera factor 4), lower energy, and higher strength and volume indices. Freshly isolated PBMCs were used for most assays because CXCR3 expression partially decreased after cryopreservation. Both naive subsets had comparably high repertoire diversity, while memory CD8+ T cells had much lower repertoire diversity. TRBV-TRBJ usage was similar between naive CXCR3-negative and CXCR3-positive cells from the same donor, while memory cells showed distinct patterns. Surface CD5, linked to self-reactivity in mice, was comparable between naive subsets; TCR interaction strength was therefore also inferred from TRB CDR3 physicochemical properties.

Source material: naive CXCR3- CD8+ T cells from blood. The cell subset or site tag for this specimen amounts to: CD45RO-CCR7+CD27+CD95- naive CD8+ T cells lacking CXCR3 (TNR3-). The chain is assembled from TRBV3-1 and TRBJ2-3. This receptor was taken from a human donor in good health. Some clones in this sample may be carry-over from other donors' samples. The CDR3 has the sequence CASSQVMDTQYF.